This T cell receptor beta chain is from a study of OX40 agonist ivuxolimab in advanced cancers. The overall study: Subjects had a mean age of roughly 60 years, with a range of roughly 20 to 79; 82.7% were male.

Findings and limits, study-wide: The work left the antigen specificity of expanded peripheral T cells undetermined.

Comment on this clone: Its cognate antigen is unknown.

Sequenced by immunoSEQ multiplex PCR; TCRdb stores in-frame clones only, minus some. This sample carries some 50,000 clones, about 90% of them seen once, and the ten largest clones take roughly 13%. Sequences were derived from CD4+ or CD8+ T cells sorted from blood, sampled in a trial of the OX40 agonist ivuxolimab. This receptor was obtained from an adult with an advanced solid tumor such as melanoma, head and neck, liver or kidney cancer.

CDR3 in amino acids: CASSPSGPTESGNIQYF. The CDR3 bases are TGTGCCAGCTCACCTTCGGGGCCCACAGAATCCGGGAACATTCAGTACTTC. V usage is TRBV18 and J usage is TRBJ2-4; D tentatively reads TRBD1 or TRBD2 (5 bases each). V was clipped by 3 bases and J by 7 bases, with 22 bases between them. The CDR3 totals 17 residues. Germline CDR1 KGHSH, CDR2 LQKENI.